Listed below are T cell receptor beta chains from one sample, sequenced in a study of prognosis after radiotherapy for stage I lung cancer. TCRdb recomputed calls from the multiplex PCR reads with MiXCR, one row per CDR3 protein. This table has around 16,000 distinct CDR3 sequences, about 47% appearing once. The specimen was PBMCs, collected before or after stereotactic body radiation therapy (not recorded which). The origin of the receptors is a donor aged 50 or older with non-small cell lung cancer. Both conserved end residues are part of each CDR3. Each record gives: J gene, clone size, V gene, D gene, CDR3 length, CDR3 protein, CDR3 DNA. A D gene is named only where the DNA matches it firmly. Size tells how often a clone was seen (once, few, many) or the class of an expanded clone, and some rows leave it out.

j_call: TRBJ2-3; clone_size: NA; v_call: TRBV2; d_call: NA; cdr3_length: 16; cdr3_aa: CASSESGSRSADTQYF; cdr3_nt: TGTGCCAGCAGTGAAAGCGGGTCTAGGTCGGCAGATACGCAGTATTTT
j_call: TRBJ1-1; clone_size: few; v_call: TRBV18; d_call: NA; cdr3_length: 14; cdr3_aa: CASSPRLMNTEAFF; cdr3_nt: TGTGCCAGCTCCCCCCGGCTAATGAACACTGAAGCTTTCTTT
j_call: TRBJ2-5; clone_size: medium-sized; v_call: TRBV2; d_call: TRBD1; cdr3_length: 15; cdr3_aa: CASSAIGTGRETQYF; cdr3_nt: TGTGCCAGCAGTGCTATAGGGACAGGGCGAGAGACCCAGTACTTC
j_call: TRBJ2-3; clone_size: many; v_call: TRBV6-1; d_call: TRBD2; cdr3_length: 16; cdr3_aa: CASSTLAGGSTDTQYF; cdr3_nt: TGTGCCAGCAGTACCCTAGCGGGGGGCTCCACAGATACGCAGTATTTT
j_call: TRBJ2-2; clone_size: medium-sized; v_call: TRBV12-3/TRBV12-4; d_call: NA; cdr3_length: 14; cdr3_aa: CASSSTRVPGELFF; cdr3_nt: TGTGCCAGCAGTTCGACGAGGGTCCCCGGGGAGCTGTTTTTT
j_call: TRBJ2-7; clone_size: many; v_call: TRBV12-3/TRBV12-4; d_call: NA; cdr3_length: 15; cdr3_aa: CASSPETGTTYEQYF; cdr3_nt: TGTGCCAGCAGTCCGGAGACCGGGACAACCTACGAGCAGTACTTC
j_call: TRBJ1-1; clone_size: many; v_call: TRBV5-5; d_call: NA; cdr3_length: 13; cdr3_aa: CASTSQGDTEAFF; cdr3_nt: TGTGCCAGCACCTCACAGGGCGACACTGAAGCTTTCTTT
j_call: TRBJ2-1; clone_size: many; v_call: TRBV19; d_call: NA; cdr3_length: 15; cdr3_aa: CASDAPGSSYNEQFF; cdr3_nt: TGTGCCAGCGATGCCCCCGGGAGCTCCTACAATGAGCAGTTCTTC
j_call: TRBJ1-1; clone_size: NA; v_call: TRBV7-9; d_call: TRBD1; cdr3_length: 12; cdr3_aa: CASSEGTEEAFF; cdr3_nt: TGTGCCAGCAGTGAAGGGACAGAAGAAGCTTTCTTT
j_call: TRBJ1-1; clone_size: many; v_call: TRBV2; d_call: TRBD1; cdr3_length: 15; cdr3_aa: CASRGQGFMNTEAFF; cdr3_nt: TGTGCCAGCAGAGGACAGGGTTTCATGAACACTGAAGCTTTCTTT
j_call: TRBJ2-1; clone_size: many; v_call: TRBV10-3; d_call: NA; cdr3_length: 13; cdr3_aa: CATGDPLYNEQFF; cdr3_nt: TGTGCCACCGGCGACCCCCTCTACAATGAGCAGTTCTTC
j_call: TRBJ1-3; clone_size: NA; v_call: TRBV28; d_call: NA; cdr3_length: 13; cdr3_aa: CASSPESGNTIYF; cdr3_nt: TGTGCCAGCAGCCCAGAGTCTGGAAACACCATATATTTT
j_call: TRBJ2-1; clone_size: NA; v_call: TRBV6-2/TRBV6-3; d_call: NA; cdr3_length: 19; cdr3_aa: CASSPNVGGRIGSYNEQFF; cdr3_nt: TGTGCCAGCAGTCCCAACGTGGGGGGGCGAATTGGTTCCTACAATGAGCAGTTCTTC
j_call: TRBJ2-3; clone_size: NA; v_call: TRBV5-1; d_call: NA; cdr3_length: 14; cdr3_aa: CASSFQGSTDTQYF; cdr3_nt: TGCGCCAGCAGCTTCCAGGGCAGCACAGATACGCAGTATTTT
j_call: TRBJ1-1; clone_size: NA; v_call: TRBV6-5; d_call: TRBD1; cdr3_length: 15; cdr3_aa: CASSYEGQGTTEAFF; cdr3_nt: TGTGCCAGCAGTTACGAAGGACAGGGTACCACTGAAGCTTTCTTT
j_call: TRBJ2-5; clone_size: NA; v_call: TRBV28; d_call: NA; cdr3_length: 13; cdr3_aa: CASSLPGLETQYF; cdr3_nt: TGTGCCAGCAGTTTGCCAGGGCTAGAGACCCAGTACTTC
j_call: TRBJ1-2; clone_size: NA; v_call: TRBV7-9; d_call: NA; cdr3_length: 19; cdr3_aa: CASSYTGAGQGGSNYGYTF; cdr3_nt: TGTGCCAGCAGCTACACTGGCGCCGGTCAGGGCGGATCTAACTATGGCTACACCTTC
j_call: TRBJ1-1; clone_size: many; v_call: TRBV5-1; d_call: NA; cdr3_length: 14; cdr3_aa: CASSFGGQDTEAFF; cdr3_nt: TGCGCCAGCAGCTTCGGGGGGCAAGATACTGAAGCTTTCTTT
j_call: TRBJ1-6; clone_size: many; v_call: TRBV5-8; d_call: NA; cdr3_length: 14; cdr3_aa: CASSLGQVGSPLHF; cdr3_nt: TGTGCCAGCAGCTTGGGTCAGGTCGGGTCACCCCTCCACTTT
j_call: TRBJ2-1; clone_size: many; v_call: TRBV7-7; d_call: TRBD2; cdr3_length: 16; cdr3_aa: CASSLRSGGHYNEQFF; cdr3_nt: TGTGCTAGCAGCTTGCGCAGCGGGGGACATTACAATGAGCAGTTCTTC
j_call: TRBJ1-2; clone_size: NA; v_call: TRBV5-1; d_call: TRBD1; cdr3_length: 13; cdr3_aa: CASSRIQGDGYTF; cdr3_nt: TGCGCCAGCAGCCGGATTCAGGGGGATGGCTACACCTTC
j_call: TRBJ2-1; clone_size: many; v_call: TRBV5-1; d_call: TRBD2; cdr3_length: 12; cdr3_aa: CASSLAGTSLIF; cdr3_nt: TGCGCCAGCAGCTTGGCCGGGACTAGCTTAATCTTC
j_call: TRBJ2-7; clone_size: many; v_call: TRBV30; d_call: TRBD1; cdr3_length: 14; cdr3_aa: CAWDRGQGSYEQYF; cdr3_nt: TGTGCCTGGGATAGGGGACAGGGGTCCTACGAGCAGTACTTC
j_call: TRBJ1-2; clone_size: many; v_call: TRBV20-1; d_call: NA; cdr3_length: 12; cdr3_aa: CSAIQGRYGYTF; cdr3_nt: TGCAGTGCTATCCAGGGGAGATATGGCTACACCTTC
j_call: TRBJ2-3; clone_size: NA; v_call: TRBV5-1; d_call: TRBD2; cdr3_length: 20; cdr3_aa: CASSLQEGSGRLGATDTQYF; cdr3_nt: TGCGCCAGCAGCTTGCAAGAGGGAAGCGGGAGGTTGGGCGCCACAGATACGCAGTATTTT
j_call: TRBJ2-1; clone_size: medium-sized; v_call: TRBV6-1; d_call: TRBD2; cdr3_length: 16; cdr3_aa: CASRTSGVSSYNEQFF; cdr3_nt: TGTGCCAGCAGGACTAGCGGGGTGAGCTCCTACAATGAGCAGTTCTTC
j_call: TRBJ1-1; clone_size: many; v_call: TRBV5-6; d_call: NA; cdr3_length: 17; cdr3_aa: CASSSARRGARNTEAFF; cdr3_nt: TGTGCCAGCAGCTCGGCCCGAAGGGGGGCGCGGAACACTGAAGCTTTCTTT
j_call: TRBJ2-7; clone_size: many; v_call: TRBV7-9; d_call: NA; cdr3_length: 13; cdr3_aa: CASSQPLSYEQYF; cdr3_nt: TGTGCCAGCAGCCAACCCCTCTCCTACGAGCAGTACTTC
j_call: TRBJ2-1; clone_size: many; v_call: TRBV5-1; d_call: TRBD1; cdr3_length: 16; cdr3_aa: CASSLVGQSSYNEQFF; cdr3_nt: TGCGCCAGCAGCTTGGTGGGACAGAGCTCCTACAATGAGCAGTTCTTC